Given below is one TCR beta chain in context. Control patients had untreated stable or active relapsing-remitting multiple sclerosis by revised McDonald criteria. The authors negatively isolated CD8+ and CD4+ T cells and FACS-enriched TEMRA cells. The CDR3 consists of 12 residues. V was clipped by 5 bases and J by 3 bases, with 10 bases between them. In germline, CDR1 is DFQATT, CDR2 SNEGSKA (reference sequence). This entry is derived from a study of CD8 T cells in Susac syndrome. RNA totalling roughly 0.45 to 1 ug underwent reverse transcription with random hexamers. Multiplex PCR with immunoSEQ amplified the TCR beta CDR3 across 54 Vbeta and 13 Jbeta. One entry per CDR3 protein results from TCRdb running MiXCR on the immunoSEQ multiplex PCR reads. The sample has a few hundred thousand distinct CDR3 sequences; around 85% are singletons.

The receptor comes from a human donor with multiple sclerosis. This chain links TRBV20-1 with TRBJ1-1; D is unresolved. Sequenced sample: CD8+ T cells from PBMCs. The CDR3 DNA reads TGCAGTGCTCGGGAGTCGGACACTGAAGCTTTCTTT. Translation: CSARESDTEAFF.